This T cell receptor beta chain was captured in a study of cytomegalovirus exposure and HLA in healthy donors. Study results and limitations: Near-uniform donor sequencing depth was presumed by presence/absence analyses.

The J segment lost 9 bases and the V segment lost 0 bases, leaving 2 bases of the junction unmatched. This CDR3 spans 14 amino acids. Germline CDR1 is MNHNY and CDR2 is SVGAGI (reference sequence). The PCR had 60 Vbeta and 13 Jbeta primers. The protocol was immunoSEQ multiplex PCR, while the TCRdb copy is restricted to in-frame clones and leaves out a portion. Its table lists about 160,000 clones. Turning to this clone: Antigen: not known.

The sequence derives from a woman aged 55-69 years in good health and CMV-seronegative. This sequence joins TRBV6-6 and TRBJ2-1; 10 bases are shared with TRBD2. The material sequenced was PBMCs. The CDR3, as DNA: TGTGCCAGCAGTTACTCGGGACTAGCGAGTGAGCAGTTCTTC. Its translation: CASSYSGLASEQFF.